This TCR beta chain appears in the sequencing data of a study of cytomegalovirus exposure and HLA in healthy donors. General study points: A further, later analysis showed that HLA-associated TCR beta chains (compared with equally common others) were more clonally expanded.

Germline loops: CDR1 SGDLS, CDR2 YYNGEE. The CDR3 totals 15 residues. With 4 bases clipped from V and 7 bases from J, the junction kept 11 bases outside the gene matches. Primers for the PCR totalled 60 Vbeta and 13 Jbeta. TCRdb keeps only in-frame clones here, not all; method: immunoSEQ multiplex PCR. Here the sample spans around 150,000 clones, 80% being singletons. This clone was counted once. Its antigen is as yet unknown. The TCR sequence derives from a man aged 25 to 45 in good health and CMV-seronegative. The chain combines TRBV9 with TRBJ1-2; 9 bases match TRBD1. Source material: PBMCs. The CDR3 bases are TGTGCCAGCAGCCCCGGACAGGGGTGGCCTAGTGGCTACACCTTC. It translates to CASSPGQGWPSGYTF.